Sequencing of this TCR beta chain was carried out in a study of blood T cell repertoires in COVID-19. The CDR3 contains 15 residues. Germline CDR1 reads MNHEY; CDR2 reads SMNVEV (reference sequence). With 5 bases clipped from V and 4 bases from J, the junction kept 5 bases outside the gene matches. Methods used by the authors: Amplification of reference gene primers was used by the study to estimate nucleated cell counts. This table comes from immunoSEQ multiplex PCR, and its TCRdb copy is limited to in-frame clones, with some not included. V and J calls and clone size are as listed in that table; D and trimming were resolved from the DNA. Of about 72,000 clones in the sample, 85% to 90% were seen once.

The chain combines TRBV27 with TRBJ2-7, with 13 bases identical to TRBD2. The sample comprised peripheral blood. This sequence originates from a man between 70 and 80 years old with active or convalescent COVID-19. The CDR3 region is CASSTSGRAMYEQYF. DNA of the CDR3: TGTGCCAGCAGTACTAGCGGGAGGGCCATGTACGAGCAGTACTTC.